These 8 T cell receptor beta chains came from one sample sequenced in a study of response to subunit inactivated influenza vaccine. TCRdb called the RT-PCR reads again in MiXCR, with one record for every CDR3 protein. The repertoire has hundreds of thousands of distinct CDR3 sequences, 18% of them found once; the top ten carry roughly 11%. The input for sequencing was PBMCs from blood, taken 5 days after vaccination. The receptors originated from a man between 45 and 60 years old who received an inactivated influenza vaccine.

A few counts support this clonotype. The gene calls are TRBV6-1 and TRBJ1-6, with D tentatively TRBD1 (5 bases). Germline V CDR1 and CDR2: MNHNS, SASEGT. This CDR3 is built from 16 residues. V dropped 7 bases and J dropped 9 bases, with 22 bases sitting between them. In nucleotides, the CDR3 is TGTGCCAGCAAATTAGGGGCCTACTTAGAAACTTCACCCCTCCACTTT. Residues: CASKLGAYLETSPLHF.

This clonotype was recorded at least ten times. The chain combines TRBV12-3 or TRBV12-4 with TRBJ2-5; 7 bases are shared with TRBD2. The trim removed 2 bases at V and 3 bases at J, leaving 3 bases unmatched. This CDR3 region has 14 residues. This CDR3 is CASSLRLAEETQYF. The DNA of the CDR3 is TGTGCCAGCAGTTTACGGCTAGCGGAAGAGACCCAGTACTTC.

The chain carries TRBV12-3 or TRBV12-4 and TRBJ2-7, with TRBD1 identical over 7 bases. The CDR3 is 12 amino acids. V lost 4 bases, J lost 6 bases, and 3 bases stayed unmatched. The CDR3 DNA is TGTGCCAGCAGTTGGGGACAGTTCGAGCAGTACTTC. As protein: CASSWGQFEQYF.

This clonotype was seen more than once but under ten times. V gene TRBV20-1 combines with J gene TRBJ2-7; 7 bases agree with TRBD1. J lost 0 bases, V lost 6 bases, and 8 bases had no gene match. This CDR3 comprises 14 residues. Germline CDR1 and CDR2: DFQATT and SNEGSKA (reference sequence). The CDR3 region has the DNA TGCAGTGCCATAAGACAGGGTTACTCCTACGAGCAGTACTTC. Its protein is CSAIRQGYSYEQYF.

CDR3 DNA: TGTGCCAGCAGTCCTTGGGGCTTCAACACCGGGGAGCTGTTTTTT. As protein: CASSPWGFNTGELFF. The chain couples TRBV12-3 or TRBV12-4 to TRBJ2-2; possibly TRBD1 for D (5 bases). The V and J ends lost 5 bases and 2 bases respectively, with 12 bases between them. The CDR3 extends over 15 amino acids.

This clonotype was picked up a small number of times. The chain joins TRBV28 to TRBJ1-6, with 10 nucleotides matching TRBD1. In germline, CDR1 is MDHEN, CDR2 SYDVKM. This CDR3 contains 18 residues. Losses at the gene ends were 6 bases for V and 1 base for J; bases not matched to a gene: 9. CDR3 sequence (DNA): TGTGCCAGCAGGGGACAGGGGAACGGAGTTTCCTATAATTCACCCCTCCACTTT. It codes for CASRGQGNGVSYNSPLHF.

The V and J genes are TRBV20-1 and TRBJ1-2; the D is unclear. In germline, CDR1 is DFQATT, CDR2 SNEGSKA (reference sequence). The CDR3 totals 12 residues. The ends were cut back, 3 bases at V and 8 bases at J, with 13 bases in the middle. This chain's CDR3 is CSASGTSTGYTF. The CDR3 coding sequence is TGCAGTGCTAGTGGTACCAGTACAGGCTACACCTTC.

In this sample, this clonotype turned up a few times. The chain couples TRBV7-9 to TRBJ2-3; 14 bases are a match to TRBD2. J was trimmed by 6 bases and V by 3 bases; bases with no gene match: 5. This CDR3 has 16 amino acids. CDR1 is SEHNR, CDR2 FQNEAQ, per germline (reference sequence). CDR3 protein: CASSFTGTSGSDTQYF. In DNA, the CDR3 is TGTGCCAGCAGCTTCACCGGGACTAGCGGGAGCGATACGCAGTATTTT.